This entry describes one T cell receptor beta chain. Its specificity is not known. The sample belongs to a study of T-cell memory formation after mild COVID-19. Libraries for TCRalpha and TCRbeta carried sample barcodes and unique molecular identifiers via 5'RACE. TCRdb independently ran MiXCR on the 5' RACE reads; one entry per CDR3 protein. The profile shows around 400,000 distinct CDR3 sequences, approximately 25% of them singletons. Germline V gene sequence: CDR1 MGHDK, CDR2 SYGVNS. The CDR3 runs to 14 residues. V was shortened by 7 bases and J by 1 base, with 13 bases between the two germline ends. General study points: Later expanders leaned CD4+, whereas day 15 to 85 contracting clones were balanced CD4/CD8.

The sequence was collected from an adult woman who had mild COVID-19 (a few samples of this study predate the infection). Cell type and time point are not known. V is TRBV25-1 and J is TRBJ1-1; D is unresolved. The specimen was PBMCs or a T cell subset sorted from them (not recorded which). This CDR3 reads CASIGTHRNTEAFF. The DNA for the CDR3 is TGTGCCAGCATCGGTACACACAGGAACACTGAAGCTTTCTTT.